Reported below is one T cell receptor (beta chain). Its antigen is still unknown. This is likely an artifact of a read error, given a far larger clone one base away. This is likely a read error, given that the CDR3 carries no conserved phenylalanine or tryptophan at its end. The donors were healthy, HIV-negative adults with no recently reported acute infections or vaccinations. Every donor was a Caucasian adult residing in Nashville, Tennessee, USA. In the unsorted samples, 90 million or so PBMCs were counted, and genomic DNA was extracted using the QIAamp DNA Blood Mini kit. Blood was obtained by leukapheresis, after which PBMCs were separated by Ficoll-Histopaque density gradient centrifugation and cryopreserved in liquid nitrogen vapor phase. This specimen belongs to a study of shared clonotypes between healthy human individuals (dated by TCRdb to between 2020 and 2021). Concerning the study at large: The cohort comprised a couple of women and a few men aged 18 to 49 years. To estimate repertoire size and how much clonotypes are shared between individuals, the study performed deep sequencing of blood TCR repertoires from roughly five healthy adults. Per donor, leukapheresis produced somewhere between about 0.94 and 9.5 billion PBMCs. To increase sequencing depth and limit assay-specific biases, TCR repertoire library preparation and sequencing were carried out by different laboratories using diverse techniques. The paper's findings and limits, for the study overall: Pairwise subsampling led to the expectation that sequencing depth would affect the degree of clonotype sharing among donors. Sampling was restricted to blood, and TCR repertoires in tissues likely differ from the TCR repertoires found in blood. Because the study included a small number of donors, the genetic and exposure-history diversity represented was limited.

Using the deep immunoSEQ assay, multiplex PCR amplified TCR CDR3 regions from genomic DNA. Extracted genomic DNA from each cell subset was distributed evenly across all wells of several immunoSEQ 96-well plates, and each plate was treated as a replicate. For unsorted PBMC, around 290 ng of genomic DNA, equivalent to around 33,000 T cell genomes, went into each replicate PCR. Ten immunoSEQ deep assay plates were used to sequence unsorted PBMC genomic DNA. Purified libraries were quantified with a Qubit 3.0 fluorometer, sized on a Bioanalyzer 2100, and re-quantified with the KAPA Library Quantification kit. Every immunoSEQ 96-well plate was sequenced on a dedicated single-read 150-cycle Illumina NextSeq 550 flow cell. The original methods were these. The immunoSEQ output contained only junctional sequences without quality scores, so filtering could not match that applied to full-length reads. Sequences were annotated with PyIR, a Python wrapper for IgBLAST v1.9, using IMGT germline references to assign V/J genes and CDR3. Reads with weak V/J assignments (E-value above 1e-6), missing CDR3, stop codons, out-of-frame junctions, or ambiguous translated residues were removed. A V3J clonotype was defined by an identical inferred V gene, J gene, and CDR3 amino acid sequence. The percentage overlap between two repertoires was calculated by dividing the number of shared unique clonotypes by the size of the smaller repertoire. RTK rarefaction, the Chao1 estimator, and Recon v2.1 estimates of unobserved clonotypes were used to assess repertoire richness. TCRdb took this table from immuneACCESS and kept in-frame rearrangements with V and J called. Such tables lack part of the clones; where checked against another copy, unresolved V genes explain under half of the gap, and the rest is unexplained. The D gene and trimming were derived from the DNA, and the V and J assignments and clone size from that table. Present in this sample are more than 400,000 clones, 81% of which were seen just once. The ten largest make up about 13% of the sample.

The CDR3 contains 17 residues when both ends are counted. This entry keeps only the CDR3 DNA: 51 bases, framed from base 1. Clipping removes 4 bases from V and 4 bases from J, with 14 as the unmatched junction base count. According to the germline V gene (reference sequence), CDR1 reads SGHNT and CDR2 reads YYREEE. The clonotype comes from a woman in her forties in good health. Some clones in this sample may be carry-over from other donors' samples. The rearranged segments are TRBV5-4 and TRBJ2-7; TRBD2 matches 10 bases in the middle. Sequences were obtained from PBMCs. The DNA sequence is TGTGCCAGCAGCCGGGGCGGGGCTAGCGGGAGCCATTACGAGCAGTACTTA. It codes for CASSRGGASGSHYEQYL.